These 28 T cell receptor beta chains were all obtained from the same sample, sequenced in a study of monozygotic twins with inflammatory bowel disease. TCRdb re-called the 5' RACE reads and shows each CDR3 protein once, DNA omitted. Its listing shows 300,000 to 350,000 distinct CDR3 sequences. The sample consisted of blood. These receptors originate from a human donor with ulcerative colitis or Crohn's disease, or a healthy co-twin of an affected twin (not recorded which).

The V and J genes are TRBV27 and TRBJ2-1; the D gene TCRdb calls, TRBD1, cannot be checked with no DNA. The V gene's germline CDR1 is MNHEY and CDR2 SMNVEV (reference sequence). The CDR3 is 14 amino acids. CDR3 loop: CASSLGGLGGEQFF.

The rearrangement uses TRBV18 and TRBJ1-2; TCRdb lists TRBD1, though no DNA is available to test this call. The V gene's germline CDR1 is KGHSH and CDR2 LQKENI. CDR3 size: 16 residues. CDR3 sequence reads: CASSPSGGAVNYGYTF.

The chain is built from TRBV5-1 and TRBJ2-2; as DNA is missing, the TRBD1 call by TCRdb cannot be tested. CDR3 length: 14 residues. CDR1 and CDR2 (germline): SGHRS, YFSETQ. CDR3 amino acids: CASSEGPNTGELFF.

This sequence joins TRBV2 and TRBJ2-7; the TCRdb call, TRBD1, lacks DNA for checking. CDR3 length: 14 residues. The germline V gene has CDR1 SNHLY and CDR2 FYNNEI. The CDR3 spells CASAGGAITYEQYF.

The CDR3 protein is CASSGPGFRGNTIYF. The rearrangement uses TRBV5-4 and TRBJ1-3; with no DNA, the TCRdb D assignment of TRBD1 cannot be verified. Germline CDR1 reads SGHNT; CDR2 reads YYREEE (reference sequence). The CDR3 covers 15 residues.

The chain carries TRBV4-3 and TRBJ2-7; TCRdb proposes TRBD2, but this gene call is untestable without DNA. The CDR3 sequence is 14 residues long. Germline V gene sequence: CDR1 LGHNA, CDR2 YSLEER. CDR3 in amino acids: CASSQEGSGYEQYF.

The chain has TRBV20-1 and TRBJ2-2; with no DNA, the TCRdb D assignment of TRBD1 cannot be verified. Germline CDR1 reads DFQATT; CDR2 reads SNEGSKA (reference sequence). The CDR3 has 15 amino acids. CDR3 in amino acids: CSDRDGTGDTGELCF.

The chain has TRBV4-2 and TRBJ1-5; the TCRdb D gene call, TRBD1, has no DNA to confirm it. This CDR3 contains 15 residues. The germline V gene has CDR1 LGHNA and CDR2 YNFKEQ. CDR3 region: CASSQGVTGIQPQHF.

V is TRBV7-8 and J is TRBJ2-7. The CDR3 totals 14 residues. Germline loops: CDR1 SGHVS, CDR2 FQNEAQ. The chain's CDR3 is CASSLAGALNEQYF.

The chain has TRBV28 and TRBJ1-6. The CDR3 extends over 12 amino acids. Germline V gene sequence: CDR1 MDHEN, CDR2 SYDVKM. The CDR3 protein is CASSLIYSPLHF.

This chain links TRBV5-1 with TRBJ2-1. This CDR3 comprises 12 residues. Germline V gene lookup returns CDR1 SGHRS and CDR2 YFSETQ. This CDR3 is CASKFDYNEQFF. Full variable domain (rest looked up from reference TRBV5-1 and TRBJ2-1): KAGVTQTPRYLIKTRGQQVTLSCSPISGHRSVSWYQQTPGQGLQFLFEYFSETQRNKGNFPGRFSGRQFSNSRSEMNVSTLELGDSALYLCASKFDYNEQFFGPGTRLTVL.

V is TRBV3-1 and J is TRBJ2-1; TCRdb reports TRBD2, a call that lacks DNA to check it against. Per the germline V gene, CDR1 is LGHDT and CDR2 is YNNKEL (reference sequence). The CDR3 is 14 amino acids. CDR3 residues: CASSLGTSGIEQFF.

This chain links TRBV20-1 with TRBJ2-2; the D call of TRBD1 rests on TCRdb alone, since no DNA is present to check it. The CDR3 length is 16 residues. Germline lookup yields CDR1 DFQATT and CDR2 SNEGSKA (reference sequence). The CDR3 is CSARDPGRVNTGELFF.

The rearrangement uses TRBV28 and TRBJ2-7. CDR3 length equals 13 residues. Germline V gene data show CDR1 as MDHEN and CDR2 as SYDVKM. CDR3 loop: CASSLSGWGEQYF.

The chain employs TRBV5-1 and TRBJ2-3; TCRdb indicates TRBD1, and absent DNA this call remains unverified. CDR3 length: 15 residues. Germline lookup yields CDR1 SGHRS and CDR2 YFSETQ. The CDR3 reads CASSQGQSSTDTQYF.

The chain uses TRBV6-5 and TRBJ2-1; absent DNA, TCRdb's TRBD1 call cannot be checked. Germline loops: CDR1 MNHEY, CDR2 SVGAGI. The CDR3 length is 12 residues. CDR3 amino acids: CASGWPGGEQFF.

The V gene is TRBV6-1, the J gene TRBJ2-7; TCRdb returns TRBD2, unconfirmable since there is no DNA. Germline V CDR1 and CDR2: MNHNS, SASEGT. The CDR3 consists of 15 residues. The CDR3 loop reads CASRGGLTGSYEQYF.

The chain carries TRBV27 and TRBJ2-7; TCRdb outputs TRBD1, but without DNA this stays unchecked. The germline gives CDR1 MNHEY, CDR2 SMNVEV (reference sequence). The CDR3 is 15 residues long. The CDR3 sequence is CASSYQTGVTYEQYF.

V and J are TRBV7-2 and TRBJ2-5; as DNA is missing, the TRBD1 call by TCRdb cannot be tested. The CDR3 is 15 residues long. The germline CDR1 and CDR2 sequences are SGHTA and FQGNSA. CDR3 residues: CASSLWGQGAETQYF.

The chain has TRBV20-1 and TRBJ1-2; TCRdb's assignment of TRBD1 cannot be checked, as there is no DNA. The CDR3 length is 13 residues. Looked up from germline, CDR1 is DFQATT and CDR2 is SNEGSKA (reference sequence). The CDR3 here is CSAASGTDYGYTF.

CDR3 region: CSASEPINEQFF. V and J are TRBV20-1 and TRBJ2-1. Germline V CDR1 and CDR2: DFQATT, SNEGSKA (reference sequence). The CDR3 length is 12 residues.

J is TRBJ2-1 and V is TRBV6-2 or TRBV6-3. Germline values: CDR1 MNHEY, CDR2 SVGEGT. The CDR3 covers 15 residues. CDR3: CASRTVAPSYNEQFF.

The chain has TRBV5-4 and TRBJ2-1; TCRdb returns TRBD2, unconfirmable since there is no DNA. There are 17 residues in the CDR3. Per germline, CDR1 SGHNT and CDR2 YYREEE (reference sequence). The CDR3 loop is CASSLDRGGGGLLEQFF.

This chain uses TRBV7-6 with TRBJ2-1; TCRdb's assignment of TRBD1 cannot be checked, as there is no DNA. Germline-derived CDR1 and CDR2 are SGHVS and FNYEAQ. CDR3 size: 13 residues. CDR3 protein: CASSQGSVGEQFF. The full variable domain, in which reference TRBV7-6 and TRBJ2-1 provide the parts outside the CDR3, is GAGVSQSPRYKVTKRGQDVALRCDPISGHVSLYWYRQALGQGPEFLTYFNYEAQQDKSGLPNDRFSAERPEGSISTLTIQRTEQRDSAMYRCASSQGSVGEQFFGPGTRLTVL.

The CDR3 loop is CASSRTHFETQYF. V gene TRBV19 combines with J gene TRBJ2-5; lacking DNA, the TRBD2 call made by TCRdb goes unchecked. Per the germline V gene, CDR1 is LNHDA and CDR2 is SQIVND (reference sequence). This CDR3 has 13 residues.

The chain links TRBV3-1 to TRBJ2-7; the D gene TCRdb calls, TRBD1, cannot be checked with no DNA. The germline CDR1 and CDR2 sequences are LGHDT and YNNKEL (reference sequence). The CDR3 loop spans 15 amino acids. CDR3 loop: CASSQDLRGNYEQYF.

The rearrangement uses TRBV18 and TRBJ2-1. There are 14 residues in the CDR3. Germline V gives CDR1 KGHSH, CDR2 LQKENI. The CDR3 spells CASSPRSSYNEQFF.

CDR3 residues: CASRPDRGGYGYTF. The chain carries TRBV6-1 and TRBJ1-2; TCRdb gives TRBD1 as the D gene, but with no DNA this cannot be confirmed. Germline V gene sequence: CDR1 MNHNS, CDR2 SASEGT. The CDR3 consists of 14 residues.